This is a list of T cell receptor beta chains from one sample in a study of cytomegalovirus exposure and HLA in healthy donors. Only in-frame clones appear in the TCRdb table, and some are missing; sequencing was by immunoSEQ multiplex PCR. The table lists some 120,000 clones, around 70% of them singletons, with 1.6% in the top ten. The sample comprised PBMCs. The receptors derive from a woman between 18 and 29 years old in good health and CMV-seronegative. CDR3s include the opening cysteine and the closing phenylalanine or tryptophan. D genes are given only for firm matches. Size values are once, few and many counts, or a class for expanded clones, and some rows have none.

>-|TRBV30|-|TRBJ1-2
TGTGCCTGGAGTAAGGGGGTTTATGGCTACACCTTC
CAWSKGVYGYTF
>-|TRBV12-2|-|TRBJ1-6
TGTGCAAGTCGCTCGAGCCGGGACATCTCTCCGGGGTCACCCCTCCACTTT
CASRSSRDISPGSPLHF
>-|TRBV5-1|-|TRBJ1-1
TGCGCCAGCAGCTTGGGGGGCGGAGGGACTGAAGCTTTCTTT
CASSLGGGGTEAFF
>-|TRBV27|-|TRBJ2-7
TGTGCCAGCAGGGGAGGAGCTTTCCCCCCCTACGAGCAGTACTTC
CASRGGAFPPYEQYF
>-|TRBV9|-|TRBJ1-1
TGTGCCAGCAGCGGGATTCAGGGGAACACTGAAGCTTTCTTT
CASSGIQGNTEAFF
>-|TRBV28|-|TRBJ2-2
TGTGCCAGCACCGTGCACACGAACACCGGGGAGCTGTTTTTT
CASTVHTNTGELFF
>-|TRBV7-2|-|TRBJ1-5
TGTGCCAGCAGCCTAACTTGGGGAGGAAAGCCCCAGCATTTT
CASSLTWGGKPQHF
>-|TRBV6-5|-|TRBJ1-1
TGTGCCAGCAGTAAACAGGATATGAACACTGAAGCTTTCTTT
CASSKQDMNTEAFF
>-|TRBV30|TRBD1|TRBJ1-4
TGTGCCTGGACCCACGACGGGACAGGGATAGAAAAACTGTTTTTT
CAWTHDGTGIEKLFF
>-|TRBV5-6|-|TRBJ1-3
TGTGCCAGCAGCTTGTACAGGGCTGGAAACACCATATATTTT
CASSLYRAGNTIYF
>-|TRBV28|TRBD1|TRBJ1-2
TGTGCCAGCAGTTTATACCACGAGGGACAGACCGGCTACACCTTC
CASSLYHEGQTGYTF
>-|TRBV9|-|TRBJ1-5
TGTGCCAGCAGCGAGGGGGGGGCGTTGACGGGTCAGCCCCAGCATTTT
CASSEGGALTGQPQHF
>-|TRBV6-5|TRBD1|TRBJ1-1
TGTGCCAGCAGTTACAACAGGGGGGACACTGAAGCTTTCTTT
CASSYNRGDTEAFF
>-|TRBV6-5|-|TRBJ2-7
TGTGCCAGCAGACCCAAGGACAGTCTCGACCACGAGCAGTACTTC
CASRPKDSLDHEQYF
>-|TRBV9|TRBD1|TRBJ1-1
TGTGCCAGCAGCCCTAGTAGTGTGGACAGGGGTGGGGATGGCTTGGGCACTGAAGCTTTCTTT
CASSPSSVDRGGDGLGTEAFF
>-|TRBV6-4|-|TRBJ1-1
TGTGCCAGCAGTGACTCGGAGCATGAAGCTTTCTTT
CASSDSEHEAFF
>-|TRBV6-1|-|TRBJ2-7
TGTGCCAGCAGGCTGACACCGACAGCCTACGAGCAGTACTTC
CASRLTPTAYEQYF
>-|TRBV4-1|TRBD2|TRBJ2-1
TGCGCCAGCAGCCACGTTGCGGGGGGCCGGATCAATGAGCAGTTCTTC
CASSHVAGGRINEQFF
>-|TRBV14|TRBD1|TRBJ2-5
TGTGCCAGCGGACCAGGGACAGGGGATAAGGGAGAGACCCAGTACTTC
CASGPGTGDKGETQYF
>-|TRBV6-5|TRBD2|TRBJ2-3
TGTGCCAGCAGTTCCCAGGGACTAGCGGGGGGTAATACGCAGTATTTT
CASSSQGLAGGNTQYF
>-|TRBV6-1|TRBD1|TRBJ2-2
TGTGCCTCAACAGGGGTCACCGGGGAGCTGTTTTTT
CASTGVTGELFF
>few|TRBV5-1|TRBD2|TRBJ2-1
TGCGCCAGCAGCTTATGGGCTAGCGGGGGCTCCTACAATGAGCAGTTCTTC
CASSLWASGGSYNEQFF